Below are 13 T cell receptor beta chains sequenced from a single sample in a study of response to subunit inactivated influenza vaccine. TCRdb processed the RT-PCR reads anew with MiXCR; each CDR3 protein has one entry. This table has 500,000 to 600,000 distinct CDR3 sequences, approximately 12% appearing once. This specimen consisted of PBMCs from blood, obtained on the day of vaccination. These receptors originate from a man in his forties or fifties who received an inactivated influenza vaccine.

The chain has TRBV6-5 and TRBJ2-5; 7 bases are a match to TRBD1. CDR3 length: 14 residues. Looked up from germline, CDR1 is MNHEY and CDR2 is SVGAGI. J was trimmed by 3 bases and V by 0 bases; bases with no gene match: 1. The CDR3 region has the DNA TGTGCCAGCAGTTACTCAGGGACAGAAGAGACCCAGTACTTC. It translates to CASSYSGTEETQYF.

This clonotype showed up just a few times. The V call is TRBV4-3, the J call TRBJ1-2, with 7 bases fitting TRBD1. CDR3 length: 16 amino acids. Germline CDR1 and CDR2: LGHNA and YSLEER. Trimming at V came to 4 bases and at J to 2 bases, leaving 10 bases not matched to a gene. The CDR3 DNA follows: TGCGCCAGCAGCCGGGTCTACACAGGGGCGAACTATGGCTACACCTTC. It yields the protein CASSRVYTGANYGYTF.

This clonotype was found many times. The V gene is TRBV5-1, the J gene TRBJ2-6; weak D call: TRBD2 (5 bases). Germline CDR1 SGHRS, CDR2 YFSETQ. The CDR3 is made up of 15 amino acids. The V end lost 0 bases, the J end lost 4 bases, and 8 bases lay between the germline ends. The CDR3 DNA is TGCGCCAGCAGCTTGGTCGGGGTCGGGGCCAACGTCCTGACTTTC. It specifies CASSLVGVGANVLTF.

This clonotype was picked up a small number of times. V is TRBV12-3 or TRBV12-4 and J is TRBJ2-1, with TRBD2 matching 7 bases. The CDR3 has 15 residues. V trimming: 6 bases; J trimming: 4 bases; junction bases outside the gene matches: 9. The CDR3 protein is CASRTGTTLYNEQFF. The CDR3 region has the DNA TGTGCCAGCAGAACCGGGACTACCCTATACAATGAGCAGTTCTTC.

This clonotype was found a few times. The chain recombines TRBV9 with TRBJ2-1; TRBD2 matches 13 bases. This CDR3 is 15 amino acids long. Unmatched junction bases numbered 4, after V lost 5 bases and J lost 5 bases. The germline gives CDR1 SGDLS, CDR2 YYNGEE. The CDR3 sequence is CASRRGLAGDNEQFF. As DNA, the CDR3 is TGTGCCAGCAGACGAGGACTAGCGGGAGACAATGAGCAGTTCTTC.

The CDR3 region is CASSAGPQGGYTF. For the CDR3, the DNA is TGCGCCAGCAGCGCGGGACCGCAGGGCGGCTACACCTTC. The chain joins TRBV5-1 to TRBJ1-2; weak D call: TRBD1 (5 bases). The CDR3 length is 13 residues. V was shortened by 4 bases and J by 8 bases, with 15 bases between the two germline ends. Germline CDR1 is SGHRS and CDR2 is YFSETQ.

The chain recombines TRBV7-8 with TRBJ2-3; D possibly corresponds to TRBD2 (5 bases). From germline, CDR1 is SGHVS and CDR2 FQNEAQ. The CDR3 covers 15 residues. V was cut by 2 bases and J by 2 bases, with 11 bases left in between. In DNA, the CDR3 is TGTGCCAGCAGCTTATTCTCTAGCTCCACAGATACGCAGTATTTT. It yields the protein CASSLFSSSTDTQYF.

This clonotype was found a few times. The gene calls are TRBV7-3 and TRBJ2-1, with 9 bases fitting TRBD2. Unmatched junction bases numbered 8, after V lost 4 bases and J lost 7 bases. The V gene's germline CDR1 is SGHTA and CDR2 FQGTGA. CDR3 length: 15 residues. CDR3: CASSSVSGSGNEQFF. The DNA for the CDR3 is TGTGCCAGCAGCTCGGTTAGCGGGAGCGGAAATGAGCAGTTCTTC.

A few counts support this clonotype. The chain is built from TRBV28 and TRBJ2-3, with 10 bases that match TRBD1. The CDR3 extends over 17 amino acids. With V trimmed by 2 bases and J by 10 bases, 15 bases remained unmatched. Looked up from germline, CDR1 is MDHEN and CDR2 is SYDVKM. The CDR3 DNA is TGTGCCAGCAGTTTAACGGATTCTGCCGGGACAGGGGATTCGCAGTATTTT. It codes for CASSLTDSAGTGDSQYF. Variable domain in full (rest from reference TRBV28 and TRBJ2-3): DVKVTQSSRYLVKRTGEKVFLECVQDMDHENMFWYRQDPGLGLRLIYFSYDVKMKEKGDIPEGYSVSREKKERFSLILESASTNQTSMYLCASSLTDSAGTGDSQYFGPGTRLTVL.

This chain links TRBV3-1 with TRBJ2-4; 10 bases fit TRBD1. The CDR3 is 15 amino acids. Germline loops: CDR1 LGHDT, CDR2 YNNKEL (reference sequence). The J segment lost 9 bases and the V segment lost 1 base, leaving 6 bases of the junction unmatched. CDR3 loop: CASSQGQGAPGIQYF. In DNA form, the CDR3 reads TGTGCCAGCAGCCAAGGACAGGGGGCGCCGGGCATTCAGTACTTC.

CDR3 loop: CASSQGQGAGEQYF. The CDR3 DNA is TGCGCCAGCAGCCAGGGACAAGGCGCTGGGGAGCAGTACTTC. The chain is built from TRBV5-1 and TRBJ2-7; D is possibly TRBD1 (6 bases). V lost 4 bases and J lost 7, with 18 bases in between. The CDR3 covers 14 residues. Germline CDR1 is SGHRS and CDR2 is YFSETQ.

The J gene is TRBJ2-3, the V gene TRBV28; 9 nucleotides agree with TRBD2. The CDR3 length is 17 residues. Trimming cost V 5 bases and J 0 bases; bases outside gene matches: 9. The germline V gene has CDR1 MDHEN and CDR2 SYDVKM. The CDR3 DNA is TGTGCCAGCAGTCCCCGGGTGGCGGGGGGGAGCACAGATACGCAGTATTTT. Amino acids: CASSPRVAGGSTDTQYF.

This clonotype was counted a few times. This chain uses TRBV24-1 with TRBJ2-1; 8 bases align to TRBD2. Losses at the gene ends were 2 bases for V and 4 bases for J; bases not matched to a gene: 6. The CDR3 consists of 16 residues. Germline loops: CDR1 KGHDR, CDR2 SFDVKD. The CDR3 protein is CATSDYGGRHYNEQFF. The CDR3 DNA reads TGTGCCACCAGTGATTATGGCGGGAGGCATTACAATGAGCAGTTCTTC.